This is a list of T cell receptor beta chains from one sample in a study of cytomegalovirus exposure and HLA in healthy donors. Sequencing used immunoSEQ multiplex PCR; TCRdb keeps in-frame clones, though not all of them. The table lists 170,000 or so clones, about four fifths of them singletons, with about 7% in the top ten. Sequencing was done on a sample of PBMCs. Receptors were obtained from a man aged 30-40 years in good health and CMV-seropositive. Each CDR3 is given with its conserved first and last residue. A D gene is named only where the DNA matches it firmly. Clone size is shown for a subset of rows, as once, few, many or a class of expanded clone.

TRBJ2-1	.	TRBV5-1	.	TGCGCCAGCAGCTGGGGAGTCGAATACAATGAGCAGTTCTTC	CASSWGVEYNEQFF
TRBJ1-2	.	TRBV14	TRBD1	TGTGCCAGCAGCCAAGGCGGACAGGGGAATTTTGGCTACACCTTC	CASSQGGQGNFGYTF
TRBJ2-3	few	TRBV11-2	TRBD2	TGTGCCAGCAGCCCTGGAGGGCTAGCGGGAGGGGGCACAGATACGCAGTATTTT	CASSPGGLAGGGTDTQYF
TRBJ1-6	few	TRBV9	.	TGTGCCAGCAGCCCACAGTCCTCAATCGATTCACCCCTCCACTTT	CASSPQSSIDSPLHF
TRBJ1-1	.	TRBV27	TRBD1	TGTGCCAGCAGTACCAGACAGGGGACGAACACTGAAGCTTTCTTT	CASSTRQGTNTEAFF
TRBJ1-4	few	TRBV6-1	.	TGTGCCAGCAGTCGGCGGGGTGGCGAAAAACTGTTTTTT	CASSRRGGEKLFF
TRBJ1-2	few	TRBV7-2	TRBD1	TGTGCCAGCAGCCCGCCAGGACAGGGAGATGGCTACACCTTC	CASSPPGQGDGYTF
TRBJ1-2	.	TRBV5-4	TRBD1	TGTGCCAGCAGCCCGGGACAGATTAACTATGGCTACACCTTC	CASSPGQINYGYTF
TRBJ2-5	.	TRBV7-2	TRBD2	TGTGCCAGCAGCCTTGGACTAGCGGGAGAGGGAGAGACCCAGTACTTC	CASSLGLAGEGETQYF
TRBJ1-5	.	TRBV27	.	TGTGCCAGCAGTTTATTCTCCGGGCAGGCGGGGGCTGAAAGTCAGCCCCAGCATTTT	CASSLFSGQAGAESQPQHF
TRBJ1-2	.	TRBV30	.	TGTGCCTGGAGTGAACTCAGGGCCCTCGGTGGCTACACCTTC	CAWSELRALGGYTF
TRBJ1-5	.	TRBV18	.	TGTGCCAGCTCATTAGGGCGAGTTCAGGGTCAGCCCCAGCATTTT	CASSLGRVQGQPQHF
TRBJ2-1	.	TRBV27	TRBD2	TGTGCCAGCAGTTTATTGCGGGAGGGCCCCAATGAGCAGTTCTTC	CASSLLREGPNEQFF
TRBJ1-1	.	TRBV29-1	.	TGCAGCGTTGGGAGAGCTATGAACACTGAAGCTTTCTTT	CSVGRAMNTEAFF
TRBJ2-1	.	TRBV4-3	.	TGCGCCAGCAGTTCACGGACTCTTTACAATGAGCAGTTCTTC	CASSSRTLYNEQFF
TRBJ2-7	.	TRBV5-1	TRBD1	TGCGCCAGCAGCTTGGTGGCAGGGGGCGGCGAGCAGTACTTC	CASSLVAGGGEQYF
TRBJ2-1	.	TRBV18	TRBD1	TGTGCCAGCTCACGGGGAGGGACAGGGCCCCGTGAGCAGTTCTTC	CASSRGGTGPREQFF
TRBJ2-5	.	TRBV7-3	.	TGTGCCAGCAGCCTAGAGAGGCAAGAGACCCAGTACTTC	CASSLERQETQYF
TRBJ2-1	few	TRBV19	TRBD2	TGTGCCAGTAGTACCCTAGTGGCGGGGGGAAACAATGAGCAGTTCTTC	CASSTLVAGGNNEQFF
TRBJ2-5	few	TRBV15	TRBD2	TGTGCCACCAGCACATCCCCTAGCGGGAGGAGCCACATACAGTACCAAGAGACCCAGTACTTC	CATSTSPSGRSHIQYQETQYF
TRBJ2-7	.	TRBV2	.	TGTGCCAGCAGAACGGACAGCTTCAGCTCCTACGAGCAGTACTTC	CASRTDSFSSYEQYF
TRBJ1-2	.	TRBV15	.	TGTGCCACCTCCCCCCAGATCGGACAGAGCTATGGCTACACCTTC	CATSPQIGQSYGYTF
TRBJ1-5	.	TRBV10-2	.	TGCGCCAGCAGTGAGTCGGGCTTGTCTAGCAATCAGCCCCAGCATTTT	CASSESGLSSNQPQHF
TRBJ2-7	once	TRBV4-1	.	TGCGCCAGCAGCCAAGACTCTCAGGGGGGCTACGAGCAGTACTTC	CASSQDSQGGYEQYF
TRBJ1-5	.	TRBV2	TRBD1	TGTGCCAGCAGTCGGGGACAGCCGGCGAGCAATCAGCCCCAGCATTTT	CASSRGQPASNQPQHF
TRBJ2-7	.	TRBV4-2	TRBD2	TGTGCCAGCAGCCAAGATAGCGGGAGCTCCTACGAGCAGTACTTC	CASSQDSGSSYEQYF
TRBJ2-7	few	TRBV7-6	.	TGTGCCAGCAGCCCGGGGGACCACGAGCAGTACTTC	CASSPGDHEQYF
TRBJ1-6	.	TRBV10-1	.	TGCGCCAGCAGTGTGGGGGGGCCTTCACCCCTCCACTTT	CASSVGGPSPLHF
TRBJ2-3	.	TRBV5-4	.	TGTGCCAGCAGCCCCGGGGGGGGACAGGATACGCAGTATTTT	CASSPGGGQDTQYF
TRBJ2-5	.	TRBV7-9	.	TGTGCCAGCAGCCGACCCGGGACTGAGCACCAAGAGACCCAGTACTTC	CASSRPGTEHQETQYF
TRBJ2-1	few	TRBV19	TRBD2	TGTGCCAGTAGTAAGGTGAAGACTAGCGGATACAATGAGCAGTTCTTC	CASSKVKTSGYNEQFF
TRBJ2-1	.	TRBV9	.	TGTGCCAGCAGCGTAGCAGGTTACAATGAGCAGTTCTTC	CASSVAGYNEQFF
TRBJ1-3	.	TRBV9	.	TGTGCCAGCAGCGTCACGGGGGTCTCTGGAAACACCATATATTTT	CASSVTGVSGNTIYF
TRBJ2-3	.	TRBV29-1	TRBD1	TGCAGCGTGACAGGGGAGTCGACAGATACGCAGTATTTT	CSVTGESTDTQYF